Listed here are 16 T cell receptor beta chains from one sample, sequenced in a study of OX40 agonist ivuxolimab in advanced cancers. Here immunoSEQ multiplex PCR was the method, and the copy in TCRdb shows in-frame clones only, minus some. Of some 97,000 clones detected, approximately 89% appear once; the ten largest clones hold roughly 0.15%. The sequences come from CD4+ or CD8+ T cells sorted from blood, collected in a trial of the OX40 agonist ivuxolimab. These receptor sequences come from an adult with an advanced solid tumor such as melanoma, head and neck, liver or kidney cancer.

A single count supports this clone. The rearrangement joins TRBV29-1 to TRBJ2-1; no definite D call. This CDR3 spans 12 amino acids. Germline loops: CDR1 SQVTM, CDR2 ANQGSEA. V lost 7 bases and J 4 bases, leaving 11 bases between the germline ends. CDR3 residues: CSAGSRYNEQFF. For the CDR3, the DNA is TGCAGCGCAGGTTCGAGATACAATGAGCAGTTCTTC.

The V call is TRBV30, the J call TRBJ2-1, with TRBD2 as a possible D gene (6 bases). With 7 bases removed from V and 0 bases from J, the gap between germline ends came to 10 bases. Germline V lookup: CDR1 GTSNPN, CDR2 SVGIG (reference sequence). The CDR3 has 13 amino acids. The CDR3 DNA reads as TGTGCCTCCTCGGGGGACTCCTACAATGAGCAGTTCTTC. Its protein is CASSGDSYNEQFF.

The chain has TRBV7-2 and TRBJ1-3; D is uncertain. Germline CDR1 is SGHTA and CDR2 is FQGNSA. The CDR3 extends over 15 amino acids. V gave up 1 base and J gave up 6 bases, with 13 bases separating them. The CDR3 spells CASSLGFDRENTIYF. CDR3 nucleotide sequence: TGTGCCAGCAGCTTAGGTTTCGATAGGGAAAACACCATATATTTT.

The genes are TRBV6-1 and TRBJ2-6; tentatively, D is TRBD1 (6 bases). V was pared by 6 bases and J by 3 bases, with 12 bases between. Germline CDR1 and CDR2: MNHNS and SASEGT. CDR3 length: 15 residues. CDR3 amino acids: CASSVNRVGANVLTF. The CDR3, as DNA: TGTGCCAGCAGCGTTAACAGGGTTGGGGCCAACGTCCTGACTTTC.

The chain combines TRBV19 with TRBJ2-3; 9 bases match TRBD2. Trimming took 4 bases from V and 6 from J; bases not matched to a gene: 8. Germline-derived CDR1 and CDR2 are LNHDA and SQIVND (reference sequence). The CDR3 loop spans 15 amino acids. CDR3 region: CASSNSGSLWDTQYF. The DNA for the CDR3 is TGTGCCAGTAGTAATAGCGGGAGTCTCTGGGATACGCAGTATTTT.

The J gene is TRBJ1-1, the V gene TRBV9; 10 nucleotides match TRBD1. CDR3 length: 15 residues. From germline, CDR1 is SGDLS and CDR2 YYNGEE. V was clipped by 0 bases and J by 5 bases; unmatched bases: 4. The CDR3 DNA reads TGTGCCAGCAGCGTAGTGACAGGGGGCGGAACTGAAGCTTTCTTT. Protein: CASSVVTGGGTEAFF.

The genes are TRBV14 and TRBJ2-1; the match to TRBD2 covers 7 bases. Looked up from germline, CDR1 is SGHDN and CDR2 is FVKESK. V lost 3 bases, J lost 0 bases, and 2 bases stayed unmatched. The CDR3 runs to 15 residues. DNA for the CDR3: TGTGCCAGCAGCCAGGGGGGGAGCTCCTACAATGAGCAGTTCTTC. It yields the protein CASSQGGSSYNEQFF.

The chain couples TRBV7-9 to TRBJ1-2; no reliable D call. Germline loops: CDR1 SEHNR, CDR2 FQNEAQ (reference sequence). The CDR3 has 13 residues. Trimming pared 1 base from V and 0 bases from J, leaving 3 bases between. The CDR3 sequence: CASSLVPNYGYTF. The CDR3 region has the DNA TGTGCCAGCAGCTTAGTCCCTAACTATGGCTACACCTTC.

The CDR3 spells CASQTRPSSNQPQHF. The DNA for the CDR3 is TGTGCCAGCCAAACGCGACCCTCTAGCAATCAGCCCCAGCATTTT. The chain is built from TRBV6-1 and TRBJ1-5; the D is unclear. V gave up 8 bases and J gave up 0 bases, with 14 bases separating them. The CDR3 is 15 amino acids. Per germline, CDR1 MNHNS and CDR2 SASEGT.

The CDR3 coding sequence is TGTGCCAGCAGCAAAGCCACCCGACCGGGACAGGGATTCGAGACCCAGTACTTC. It encodes CASSKATRPGQGFETQYF. The J gene is TRBJ2-5, the V gene TRBV5-4; 9 positions agree with TRBD1. V shed 4 bases and J 5 bases; nucleotides not matched to a gene: 18. Per germline, CDR1 SGHNT and CDR2 YYREEE (reference sequence). The CDR3 sequence is 18 residues long. The variable domain in full, with the rest retrieved from reference TRBV5-4 and TRBJ2-5, is ETGVTQSPTHLIKTRGQQVTLRCSSQSGHNTVSWYQQALGQGPQFIFQYYREEENGRGNFPPRFSGLQFPNYSSELNVNALELDDSALYLCASSKATRPGQGFETQYFGPGTRLLVL.

The chain employs TRBV5-1 and TRBJ2-2, with D perhaps given as TRBD1 or TRBD2 (6 bases each). The V end lost 4 bases, the J end lost 1 base, and 14 bases lay between the germline ends. Germline values: CDR1 SGHRS, CDR2 YFSETQ. This CDR3 spans 16 amino acids. CDR3 amino acids: CASSKKGGENTGELFF. Written as DNA, the CDR3 is TGCGCCAGCAGCAAGAAGGGGGGCGAGAACACCGGGGAGCTGTTTTTT.

The chain is built from TRBV15 and TRBJ1-5, with 9 nucleotides matching TRBD1. The CDR3 length is 14 residues. With V trimmed by 8 bases and J by 3 bases, 5 bases remained unmatched. Per germline, CDR1 LNHNV and CDR2 YYDKDF (reference sequence). The CDR3 loop reads CATGDRDSNQPQHF. The CDR3 coding sequence is TGTGCCACCGGGGACAGGGACTCCAATCAGCCCCAGCATTTT.

This clone was observed a handful of times. The J gene is TRBJ2-7, the V gene TRBV5-1; 7 nucleotides match TRBD1. The CDR3 is made up of 17 amino acids. J was trimmed by 4 bases and V by 3 bases; bases with no gene match: 16. The germline V gene encodes CDR1 SGHRS and CDR2 YFSETQ. CDR3 DNA sequence: TGCGCCAGCAGCTCCCAAACCAATAGACAGGGCCGATACGAGCAGTACTTC. Translated, it gives CASSSQTNRQGRYEQYF.

This chain uses TRBV5-5 with TRBJ1-5, with TRBD1 matching 7 bases. Germline CDR1 is SGHKS and CDR2 is YYEKEE (reference sequence). The ends lost 4 bases at V and 2 bases at J; junction bases unmatched: 3. This CDR3 has 14 amino acids. DNA of the CDR3: TGTGCCAGCAGCGGAACAGGGGGCAATCAGCCCCAGCATTTT. Translated: CASSGTGGNQPQHF.

This clone was seen a single time. The chain uses TRBV2 and TRBJ1-5; 8 bases fit TRBD1. Trimming removed 4 bases from V and 7 bases from J; junction bases left unmatched: 9. This CDR3 has 15 amino acids. Germline CDR1 reads SNHLY; CDR2 reads FYNNEI. As DNA, the CDR3 is TGTGCCAGCAGTGCCTTGACAGGGGACGAACAGCCCCAGCATTTT. The encoded protein is CASSALTGDEQPQHF.

This rearrangement joins TRBV19 to TRBJ1-1; no clear D. The CDR3 runs to 14 residues. The germline V gene encodes CDR1 LNHDA and CDR2 SQIVND (reference sequence). V was shortened by 7 bases and J by 0 bases, with 12 bases between the two germline ends. CDR3 amino acids: CASKKQSMNTEAFF. DNA for the CDR3: TGTGCCAGTAAAAAACAGAGCATGAACACTGAAGCTTTCTTT.